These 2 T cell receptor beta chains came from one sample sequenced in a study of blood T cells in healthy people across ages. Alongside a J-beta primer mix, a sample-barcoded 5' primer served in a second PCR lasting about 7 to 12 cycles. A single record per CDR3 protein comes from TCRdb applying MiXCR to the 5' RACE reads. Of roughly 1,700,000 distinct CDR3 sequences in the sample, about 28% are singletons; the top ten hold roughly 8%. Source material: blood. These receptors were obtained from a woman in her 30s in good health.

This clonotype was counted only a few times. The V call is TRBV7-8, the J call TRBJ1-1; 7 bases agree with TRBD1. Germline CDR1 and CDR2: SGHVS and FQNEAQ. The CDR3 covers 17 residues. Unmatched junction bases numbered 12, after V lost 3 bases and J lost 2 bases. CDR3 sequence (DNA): TGTGCCAGCAGCTTGGGGGGGGGAGGGGGCCTTAACACTGAAGCTTTCTTT. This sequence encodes CASSLGGGGGLNTEAFF.

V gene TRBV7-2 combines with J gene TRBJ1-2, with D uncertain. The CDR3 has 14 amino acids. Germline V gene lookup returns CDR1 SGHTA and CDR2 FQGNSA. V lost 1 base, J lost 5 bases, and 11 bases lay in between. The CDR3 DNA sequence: TGTGCCAGCAGCTTAGATGGCAGGTCATATGGCTACACCTTC. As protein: CASSLDGRSYGYTF.